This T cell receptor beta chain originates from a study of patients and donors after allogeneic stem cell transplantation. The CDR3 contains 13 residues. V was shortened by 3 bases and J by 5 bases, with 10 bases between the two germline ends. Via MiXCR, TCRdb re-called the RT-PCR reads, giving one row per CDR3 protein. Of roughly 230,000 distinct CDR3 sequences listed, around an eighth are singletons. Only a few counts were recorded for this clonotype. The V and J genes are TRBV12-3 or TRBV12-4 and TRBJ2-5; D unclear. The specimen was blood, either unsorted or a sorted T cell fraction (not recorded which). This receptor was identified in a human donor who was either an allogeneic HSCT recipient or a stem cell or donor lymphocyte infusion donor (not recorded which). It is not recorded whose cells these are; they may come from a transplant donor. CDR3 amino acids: CASSFKRKETQYF. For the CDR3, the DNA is TGTGCCAGCAGTTTCAAGAGAAAGGAGACCCAGTACTTC.